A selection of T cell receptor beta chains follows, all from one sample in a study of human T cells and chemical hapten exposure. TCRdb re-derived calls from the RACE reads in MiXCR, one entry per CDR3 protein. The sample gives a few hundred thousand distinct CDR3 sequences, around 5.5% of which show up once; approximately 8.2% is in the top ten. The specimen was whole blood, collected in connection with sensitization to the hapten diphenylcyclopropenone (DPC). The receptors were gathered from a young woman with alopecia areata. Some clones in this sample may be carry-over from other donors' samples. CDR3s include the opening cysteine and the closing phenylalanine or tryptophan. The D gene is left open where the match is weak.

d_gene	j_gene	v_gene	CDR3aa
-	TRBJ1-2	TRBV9	CASSVEAGANGYTF
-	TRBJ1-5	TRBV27	CASRGGGWNQPQHF
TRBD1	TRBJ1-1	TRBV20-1	CSTMGQANTEAFF
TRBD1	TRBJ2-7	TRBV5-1	CASSLDRGRNEQYF
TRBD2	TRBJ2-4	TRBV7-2	CASSSERTSGKYF
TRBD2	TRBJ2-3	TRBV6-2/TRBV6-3	CASSFPGLAGDHTDTQYF
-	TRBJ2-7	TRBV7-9	CASSPGRGGPYEQYF
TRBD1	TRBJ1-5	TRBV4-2	CASSQQGAHSNQPQHF
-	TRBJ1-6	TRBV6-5	CASSSSANTLNSPLHF
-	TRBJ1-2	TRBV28	CASSLSTIGYGYTF
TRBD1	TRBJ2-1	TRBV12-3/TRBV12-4	CASNLSQGSTLDEQFF
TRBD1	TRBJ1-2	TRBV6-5	CASSRDRDNYGYTF
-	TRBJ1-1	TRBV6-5	CASSSRPGGKTEAFF
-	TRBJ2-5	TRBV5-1	CASSLVAEQETQYF
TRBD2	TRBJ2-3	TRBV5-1	CASSPTSPTTDTQYF
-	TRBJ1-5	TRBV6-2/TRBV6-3	CASSYLRSPQTDGFNQPQHF
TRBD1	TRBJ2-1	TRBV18	CASSPQGANEQFF
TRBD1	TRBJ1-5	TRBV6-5	CASRLTGLQPQHF
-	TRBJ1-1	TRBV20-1	CSASAFNLDTEAFF
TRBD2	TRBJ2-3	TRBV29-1	CSVEIRELAGGRSRDTQYF
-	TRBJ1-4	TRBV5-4	CASSLVEGAKLFF
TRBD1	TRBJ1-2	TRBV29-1	CSVSTGGYYGYTF
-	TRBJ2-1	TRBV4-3	CASSHDAGSYNEQFF
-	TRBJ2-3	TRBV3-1	CASSQELPGQQYF
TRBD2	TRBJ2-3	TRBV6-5	CASSYLTSGGRTDTQYF
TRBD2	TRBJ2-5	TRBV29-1	CSVARLAGTQETQYF
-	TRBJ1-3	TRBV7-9	CATLIGNTIYF
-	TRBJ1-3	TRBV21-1	CAGGVAEANSGNTIYF
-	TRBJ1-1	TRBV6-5	CASSYKHPGRGTEAFF
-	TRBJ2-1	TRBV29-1	CSARIGGQPNEQFF
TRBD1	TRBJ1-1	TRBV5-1	CASSFTTGDTEAFF
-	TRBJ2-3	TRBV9	CASSARQTDTQYF
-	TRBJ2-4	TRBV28	CASRKTGENIQYF
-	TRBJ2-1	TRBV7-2	CASGGPRDNEQFF
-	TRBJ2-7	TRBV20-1	CSARDRSASAIYEQYF
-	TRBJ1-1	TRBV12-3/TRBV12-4	CASSNLITFF
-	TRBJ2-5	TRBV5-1	CASSLEGEETQYF
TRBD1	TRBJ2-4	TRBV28	CASSTDRAAKNIQYF
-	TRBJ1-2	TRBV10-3	CAIQGSPNYGYTF
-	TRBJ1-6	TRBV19	CASSGLGHSPLHF
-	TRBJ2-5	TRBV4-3	CASSQDPGGETQYF
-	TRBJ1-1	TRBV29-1	CSVEWTLNTEAFF
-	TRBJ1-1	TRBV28	CASSLLRQRNTEAFF
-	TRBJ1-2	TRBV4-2	CASSQKGPDRLYGYTF
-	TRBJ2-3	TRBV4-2	CASSQEGAEADTQYF
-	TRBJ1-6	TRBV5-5	CASSLFGRNNSPLHF
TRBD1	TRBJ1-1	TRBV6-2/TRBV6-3	CASSPGTGGNTEAFF
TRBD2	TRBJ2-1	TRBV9	CASSLFSGGSYNEQFF
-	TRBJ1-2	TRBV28	CASSIYPGNWDGYTF
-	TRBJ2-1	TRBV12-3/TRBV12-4	CASSLAQGPSSYNEQFF
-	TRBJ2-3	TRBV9	CASSVRSQTDTQYF
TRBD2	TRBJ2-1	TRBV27	CASSKSSGGANEQFF
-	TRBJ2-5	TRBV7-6	CASSPHVGETQYF
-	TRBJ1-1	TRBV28	CASSFGGRMNTEAFF